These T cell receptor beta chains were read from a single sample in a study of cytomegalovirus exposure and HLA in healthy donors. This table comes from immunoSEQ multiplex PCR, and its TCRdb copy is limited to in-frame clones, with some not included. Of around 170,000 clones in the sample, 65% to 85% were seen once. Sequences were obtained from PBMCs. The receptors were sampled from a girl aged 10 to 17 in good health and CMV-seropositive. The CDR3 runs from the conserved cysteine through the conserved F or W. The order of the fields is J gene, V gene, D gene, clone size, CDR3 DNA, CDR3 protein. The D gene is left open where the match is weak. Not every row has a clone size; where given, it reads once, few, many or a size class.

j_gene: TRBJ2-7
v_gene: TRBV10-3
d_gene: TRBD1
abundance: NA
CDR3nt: TGTGCCATCACACCGGGACAGGGCTCCTACGAGCAGTACTTC
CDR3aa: CAITPGQGSYEQYF

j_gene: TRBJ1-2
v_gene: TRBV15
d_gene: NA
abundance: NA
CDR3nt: TGTGCCACCAGCAGAGGCGGAGGGGTGGGGGGCTACACCTTC
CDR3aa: CATSRGGGVGGYTF

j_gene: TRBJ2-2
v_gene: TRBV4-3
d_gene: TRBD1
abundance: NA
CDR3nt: TGCGCCAGCAGCCAAGATCGTCTCTGGACAGGGAACACCGGGGAGCTGTTTTTT
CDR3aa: CASSQDRLWTGNTGELFF

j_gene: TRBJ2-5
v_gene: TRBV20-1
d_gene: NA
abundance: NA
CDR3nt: TGCAGTGCTAGAGATAGAGAGACCCAGTACTTC
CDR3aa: CSARDRETQYF

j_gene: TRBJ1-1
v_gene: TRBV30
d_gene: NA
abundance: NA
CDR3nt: TGTGCCTGGAGTGTACTACCGCTTGAAGCTTTCTTT
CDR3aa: CAWSVLPLEAFF

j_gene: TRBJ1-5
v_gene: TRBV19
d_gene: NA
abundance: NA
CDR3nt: TGTGCCAGTAGTATAGGCGGGGAACAGCCCCAGCATTTT
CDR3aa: CASSIGGEQPQHF

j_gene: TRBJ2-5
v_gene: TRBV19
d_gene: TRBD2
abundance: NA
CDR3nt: TGTGCCAGCGGACTAGCGGGAGGAGTAGAGACCCAGTACTTC
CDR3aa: CASGLAGGVETQYF

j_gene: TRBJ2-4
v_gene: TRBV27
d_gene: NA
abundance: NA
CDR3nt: TGTGCCAGCAGTTTTGAGGCCAAAAACATTCAGTACTTC
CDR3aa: CASSFEAKNIQYF

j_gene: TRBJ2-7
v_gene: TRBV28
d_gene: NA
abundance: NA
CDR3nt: TGTGCCAGCAGTTTATATAGCCTTCCCTACGAGCAGTACTTC
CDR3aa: CASSLYSLPYEQYF

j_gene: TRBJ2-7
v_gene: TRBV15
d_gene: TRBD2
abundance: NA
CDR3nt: TGTGCCACCAGCAGAGATGAGGGACTAGCGGGAGCGGGAGTGTCCTACGAGCAGTACTTC
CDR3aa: CATSRDEGLAGAGVSYEQYF

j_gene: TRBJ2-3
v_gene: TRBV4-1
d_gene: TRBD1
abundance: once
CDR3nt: TGCGCCAGCAGCCAAGGACAGGGCGTCCCAGATACGCAGTATTTT
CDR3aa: CASSQGQGVPDTQYF

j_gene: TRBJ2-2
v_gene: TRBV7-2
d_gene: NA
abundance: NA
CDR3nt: TGTGCCAGCAGCTCATCAGGAGGGTACACCGGGGAGCTGTTTTTT
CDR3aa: CASSSSGGYTGELFF

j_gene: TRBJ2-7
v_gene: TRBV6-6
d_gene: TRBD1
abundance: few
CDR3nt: TGTGCCAGCAGTTGGGACAGGCAGGAGCAGTACTTC
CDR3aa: CASSWDRQEQYF

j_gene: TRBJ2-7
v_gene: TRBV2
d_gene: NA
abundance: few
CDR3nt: TGTGCCAGCAGGCCAGTATCCCTCTGGTACGAGCAGTACTTC
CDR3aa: CASRPVSLWYEQYF

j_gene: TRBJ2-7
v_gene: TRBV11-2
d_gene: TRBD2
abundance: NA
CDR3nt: TGTGCCAGCAGCCATCCCGGGCCCCCACCCAGCGGGAGTAGGAACGAGCAGTACTTC
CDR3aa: CASSHPGPPPSGSRNEQYF

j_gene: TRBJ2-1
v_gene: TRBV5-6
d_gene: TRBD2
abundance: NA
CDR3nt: TGTGCCAGCAGCACCCCCGAGGGAGCGGGAGGACCCAATGAGCAGTTCTTC
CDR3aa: CASSTPEGAGGPNEQFF

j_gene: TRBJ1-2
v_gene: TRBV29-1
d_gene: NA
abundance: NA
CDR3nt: TGCAGCGTTGAAGATCCAAGACAGGCGTACTATGGCTACACCTTC
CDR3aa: CSVEDPRQAYYGYTF

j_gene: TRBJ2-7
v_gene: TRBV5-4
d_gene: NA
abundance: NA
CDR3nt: TGTGCCAGTCACCGGGACTCCTATCGCGAGCAGTACTTC
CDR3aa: CASHRDSYREQYF

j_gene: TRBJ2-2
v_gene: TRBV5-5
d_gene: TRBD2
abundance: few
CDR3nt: TGTGCCAGCAGCCCGGGGGCTAGCGGGAGAGGCGGGGAGCTGTTTTTT
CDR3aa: CASSPGASGRGGELFF

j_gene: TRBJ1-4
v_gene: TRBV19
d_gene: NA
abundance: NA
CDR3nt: TGTGCCAGTACCGAGGGAGCTAATGAAAAACTGTTTTTT
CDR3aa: CASTEGANEKLFF

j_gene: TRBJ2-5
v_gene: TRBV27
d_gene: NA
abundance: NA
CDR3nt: TGTGCCAGCAGTTTGGGGAGAGGCCCTTGGGAGACCCAGTACTTC
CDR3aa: CASSLGRGPWETQYF

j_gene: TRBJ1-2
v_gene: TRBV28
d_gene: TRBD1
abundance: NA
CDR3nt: TGTGCCAGCAGTCCCGGGACAGGGGGCTATGGCTACACCTTC
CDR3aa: CASSPGTGGYGYTF

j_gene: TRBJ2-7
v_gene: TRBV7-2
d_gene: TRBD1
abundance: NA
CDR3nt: TGTGCCAGCAGCGTGGGACAGCCTACTAGAGAGCAGTACTTC
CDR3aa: CASSVGQPTREQYF

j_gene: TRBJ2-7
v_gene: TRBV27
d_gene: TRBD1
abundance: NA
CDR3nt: TGTGCCAGCAGTTTGCTACCGGGACAGACCTACGAGCAGTACTTC
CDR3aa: CASSLLPGQTYEQYF

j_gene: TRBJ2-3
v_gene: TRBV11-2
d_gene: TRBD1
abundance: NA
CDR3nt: TGTGCCAGCAGCGGAGGACAGGGGCGCACAGATACGCAGTATTTT
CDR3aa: CASSGGQGRTDTQYF

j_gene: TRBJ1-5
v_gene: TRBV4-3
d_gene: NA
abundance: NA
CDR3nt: TGCGCCAGCAGCCAAGATAGGGACAAAAATCAGCCCCAGCATTTT
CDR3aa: CASSQDRDKNQPQHF

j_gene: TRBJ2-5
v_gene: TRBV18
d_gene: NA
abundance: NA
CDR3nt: TGTGCCAGCTCACCGGGACTTGGGGGTAGAGAGACCCAGTACTTC
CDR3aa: CASSPGLGGRETQYF

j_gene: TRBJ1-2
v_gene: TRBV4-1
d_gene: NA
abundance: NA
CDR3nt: TGCGCCAGCAGCAAGGCGAACCCAGGAGGCGGCTACACCTTC
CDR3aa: CASSKANPGGGYTF

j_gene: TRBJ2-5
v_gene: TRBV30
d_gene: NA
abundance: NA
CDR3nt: TGTGCCTGGAGTGTACGGCGGCATTGGCGAGAGACCCAGTACTTC
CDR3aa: CAWSVRRHWRETQYF

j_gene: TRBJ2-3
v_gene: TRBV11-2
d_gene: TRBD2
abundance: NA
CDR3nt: TGTGCCAGCAGCTCCGGGACTAGCGGGAGGTTAGATACGCAGTATTTT
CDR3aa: CASSSGTSGRLDTQYF

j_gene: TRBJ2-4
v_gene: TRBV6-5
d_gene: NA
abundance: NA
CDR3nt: TGTGCCACCCGCGGCTTGGCCAAAAACATTCAGTACTTC
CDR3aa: CATRGLAKNIQYF

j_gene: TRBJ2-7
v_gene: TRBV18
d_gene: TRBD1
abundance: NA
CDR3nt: TGTGCCAGCTCGGAGCCGGGACAGGGTTCCCACGAGCAGTACTTC
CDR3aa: CASSEPGQGSHEQYF

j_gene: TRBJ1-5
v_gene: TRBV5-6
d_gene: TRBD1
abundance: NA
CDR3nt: TGTGCCAGCAGCTTCACCCCAGGGACAGGGGGGAGTCAGCCCCAGCATTTT
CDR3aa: CASSFTPGTGGSQPQHF

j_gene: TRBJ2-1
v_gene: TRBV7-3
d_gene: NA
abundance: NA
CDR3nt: TGTGCCAGCAGCTTAACCCCCACTACGACGGAGCAGTTCTTC
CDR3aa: CASSLTPTTTEQFF

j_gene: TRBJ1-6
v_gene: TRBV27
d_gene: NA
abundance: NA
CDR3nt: TGTGCCAGCTCCAACAGACGACAGGCGGCGAATTCACCCCTCCACTTT
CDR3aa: CASSNRRQAANSPLHF

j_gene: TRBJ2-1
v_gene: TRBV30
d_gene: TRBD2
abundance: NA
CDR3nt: TGTGCCTCAGCGGGGTACAATGAGCAGTTCTTC
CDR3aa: CASAGYNEQFF

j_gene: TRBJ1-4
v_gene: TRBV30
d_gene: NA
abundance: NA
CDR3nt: TGTGCCTGGAGTGTTTCCGGGAAACTAAATGAAAAACTGTTTTTT
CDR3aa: CAWSVSGKLNEKLFF

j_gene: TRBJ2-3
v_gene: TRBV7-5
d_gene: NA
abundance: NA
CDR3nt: TGTGTCAGAAGCTTAGGTCCTACCACAGATACGCAGTATTTT
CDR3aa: CVRSLGPTTDTQYF

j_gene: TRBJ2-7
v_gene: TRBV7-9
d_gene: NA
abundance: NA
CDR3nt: TGTGCCAGCAGCTTAAGTAAGGGGTCTCCCTACGAGCAGTACTTC
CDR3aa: CASSLSKGSPYEQYF

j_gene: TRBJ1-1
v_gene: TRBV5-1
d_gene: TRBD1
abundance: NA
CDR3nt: TGCGCCAGCTCCACTGGGCAGGGGGCCACTGAAGCTTTCTTT
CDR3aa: CASSTGQGATEAFF

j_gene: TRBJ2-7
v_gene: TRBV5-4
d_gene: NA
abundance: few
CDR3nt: TGTGCCAGCAGCAACTTGAGCTACGAGCAGTACTTC
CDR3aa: CASSNLSYEQYF

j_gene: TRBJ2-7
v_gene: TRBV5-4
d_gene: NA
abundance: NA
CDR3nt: TGTGCCAGCAGCTTGGTAGGAGGCGGCTCCTACGAGCAGTACTTC
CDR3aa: CASSLVGGGSYEQYF

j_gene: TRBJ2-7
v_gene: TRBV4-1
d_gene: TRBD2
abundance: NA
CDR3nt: TGCGCCAGCAGCCAACAGTCACTAGCGGGCTCAACCTACGAGCAGTACTTC
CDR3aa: CASSQQSLAGSTYEQYF

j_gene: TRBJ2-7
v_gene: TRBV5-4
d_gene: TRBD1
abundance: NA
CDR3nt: TGTGCCAGCAGCCCCTGGGACAGGGCCTACGAGCAGTACTTC
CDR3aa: CASSPWDRAYEQYF

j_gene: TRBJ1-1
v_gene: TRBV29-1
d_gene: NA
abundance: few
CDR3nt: TGCAGCGTTAGCGGCCGGGCCTCGAACACTGAAGCTTTCTTT
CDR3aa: CSVSGRASNTEAFF

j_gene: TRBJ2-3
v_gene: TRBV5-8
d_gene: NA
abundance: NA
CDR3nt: TGTGCCAGCAGCTTGTCGTCCGATACGCAGTATTTT
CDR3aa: CASSLSSDTQYF

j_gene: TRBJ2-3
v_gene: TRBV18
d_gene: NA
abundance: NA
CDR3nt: TGTGCCAGCTCACCACTCGAGGGATATCTCCCAGATACGCAGTATTTT
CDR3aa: CASSPLEGYLPDTQYF

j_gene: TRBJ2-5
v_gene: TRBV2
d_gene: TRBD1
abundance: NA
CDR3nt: TGTGCCAGCAGTGAACGACAGGGGGGAGGAAAAGAGACCCAGTACTTC
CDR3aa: CASSERQGGGKETQYF

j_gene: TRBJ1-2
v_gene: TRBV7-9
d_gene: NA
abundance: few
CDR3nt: TGTGCCAGTGGCGAACAGGGAAACTATGGCTACACCTTC
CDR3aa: CASGEQGNYGYTF

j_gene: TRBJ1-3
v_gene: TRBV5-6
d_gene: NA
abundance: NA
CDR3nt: TGTGCCAGCAGCTTTGGCCACCAGATCCTCTCTGGAAACACCATATATTTT
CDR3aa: CASSFGHQILSGNTIYF

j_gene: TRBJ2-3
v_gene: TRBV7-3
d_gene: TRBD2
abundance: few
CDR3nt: TGTGCCAGCAGCACTCGGGGTCCTAGCGGGGACTTCACAGATACGCAGTATTTT
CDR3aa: CASSTRGPSGDFTDTQYF

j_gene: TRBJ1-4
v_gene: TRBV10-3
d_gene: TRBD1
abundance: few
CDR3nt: TGTGCCATCAGTGGGACAGGCGGCAGGAGTGAAAAACTGTTTTTT
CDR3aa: CAISGTGGRSEKLFF

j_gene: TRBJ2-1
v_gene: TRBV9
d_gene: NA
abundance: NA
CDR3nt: TGTGCCAGCAGCGTAGGGCAGGGGTATGAGCAGTTCTTC
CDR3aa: CASSVGQGYEQFF

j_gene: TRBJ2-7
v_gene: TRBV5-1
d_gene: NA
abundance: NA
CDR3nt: TGCGCCAGCAGCTTGGAGGCAGCTAGAGAGCAGTACTTC
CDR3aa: CASSLEAAREQYF

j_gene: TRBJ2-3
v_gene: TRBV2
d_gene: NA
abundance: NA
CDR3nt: TGTGCCAGCCTAGCTTCGGGCACAGATACGCAGTATTTT
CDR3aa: CASLASGTDTQYF

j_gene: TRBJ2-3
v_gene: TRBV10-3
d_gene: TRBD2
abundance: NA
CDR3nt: TGTGCCATCACCAAATCGGAAGCGGGACGCACAGATACGCAGTATTTT
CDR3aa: CAITKSEAGRTDTQYF

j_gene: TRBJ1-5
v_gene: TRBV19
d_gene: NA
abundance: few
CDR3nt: TGTGCCAGTAGTCTAGGGAGTTGGCAGCCCCAGCATTTT
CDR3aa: CASSLGSWQPQHF